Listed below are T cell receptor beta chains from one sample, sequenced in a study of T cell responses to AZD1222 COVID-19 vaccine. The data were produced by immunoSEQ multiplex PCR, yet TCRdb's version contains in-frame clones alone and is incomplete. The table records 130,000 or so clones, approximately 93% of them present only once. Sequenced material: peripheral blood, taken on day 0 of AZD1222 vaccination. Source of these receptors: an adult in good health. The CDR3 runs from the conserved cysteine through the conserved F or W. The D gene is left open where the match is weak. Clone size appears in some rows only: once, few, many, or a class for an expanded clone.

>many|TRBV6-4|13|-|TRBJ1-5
TGTGCCAGCAGTCCAGAGCCGCATCAGCCCCAGCATTTT
CASSPEPHQPQHF
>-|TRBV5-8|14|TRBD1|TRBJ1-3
TGTGCCAGCAGCTTGGCCGGCAGGGGGAACACCATATATTTT
CASSLAGRGNTIYF
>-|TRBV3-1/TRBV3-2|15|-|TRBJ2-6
TGTGCCAGCAGCCAAGTGAGCTCTGGGGCCAACGTCCTGACTTTC
CASSQVSSGANVLTF
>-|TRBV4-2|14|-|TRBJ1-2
TGTGCCAGCAGCCAAGCACAGGAAAACTATGGCTACACCTTC
CASSQAQENYGYTF
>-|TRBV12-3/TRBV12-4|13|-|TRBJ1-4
TGTGCCAGCAGAGGAGAAACGTTTGAAAAACTGTTTTTT
CASRGETFEKLFF
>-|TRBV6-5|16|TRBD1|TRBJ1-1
TGTGCCAGCAGTTACTTTGGGACAGGGGTGAACACTGAAGCTTTCTTT
CASSYFGTGVNTEAFF
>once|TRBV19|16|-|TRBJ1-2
TGTGCCAGTAGTCCCAGACTGGGTTGGAGTAACTATGGCTACACCTTC
CASSPRLGWSNYGYTF
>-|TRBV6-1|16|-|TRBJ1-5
TGTGCCAGCAGTGAAATCGGCCAGGGGATGTGGCAGCCCCAGCATTTT
CASSEIGQGMWQPQHF
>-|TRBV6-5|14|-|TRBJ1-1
TGTGCCAGCAGTAGACAAGACGGGGGCACTGAAGCTTTCTTT
CASSRQDGGTEAFF
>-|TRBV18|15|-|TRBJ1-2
TGTGCCAGCTCACCCGCCGCTGTGGGGGGCTATGGCTACACCTTC
CASSPAAVGGYGYTF
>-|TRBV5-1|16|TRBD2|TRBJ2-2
TGCGCCAGCAGCTTGCATAGCGGGGGAAACACCGGGGAGCTGTTTTTT
CASSLHSGGNTGELFF
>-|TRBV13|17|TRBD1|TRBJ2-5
TGTGCCAGCAGCACCCCGACAGGGTGGACAGGGGTGGAGACCCAGTACTTC
CASSTPTGWTGVETQYF
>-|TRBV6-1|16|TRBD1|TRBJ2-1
TGTGCCAGCAGTGAAGTAATACAGGGGGCCTACAATGAGCAGTTCTTC
CASSEVIQGAYNEQFF
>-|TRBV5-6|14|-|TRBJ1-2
TGTGCCAGCAGCTTGGTAGGTGGAGCGGGTGGCTACACCTTC
CASSLVGGAGGYTF
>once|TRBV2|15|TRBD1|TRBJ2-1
TGTGCCAGCAGGGGCGGAGACAGGGCTTACAATGAGCAGTTCTTC
CASRGGDRAYNEQFF
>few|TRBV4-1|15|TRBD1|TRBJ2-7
TGCGCCAGCAGCCACTCGGGACAGGGAAGCTACGAGCAGTACTTC
CASSHSGQGSYEQYF
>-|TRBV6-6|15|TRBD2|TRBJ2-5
TGTGCCAGCAGTTACACTAGCGGGGGCCAAGAGACCCAGTACTTC
CASSYTSGGQETQYF
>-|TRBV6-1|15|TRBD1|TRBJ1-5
TGTGCCAGCAGTGAAAACACAGGGGGCAATCAGCCCCAGCATTTT
CASSENTGGNQPQHF
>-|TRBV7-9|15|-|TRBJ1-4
TGTGCCAGCAGCCCGAGGGAGGGTTGGGGCGAAAAACTGTTTTTT
CASSPREGWGEKLFF
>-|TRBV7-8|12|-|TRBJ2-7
TGTGCCAGCAGCTTATCGCTTTACGAGCAGTACTTC
CASSLSLYEQYF
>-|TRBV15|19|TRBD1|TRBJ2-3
TGTGCCACCAGCAGACCCCGTTCAAGGGACAGGGGGCTCGGGTGGAGGCAGTATTTT
CATSRPRSRDRGLGWRQYF
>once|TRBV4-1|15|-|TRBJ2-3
TGCGCCAGCAGCCAAGATCTAACTCTGGGAGATACGCAGTATTTT
CASSQDLTLGDTQYF
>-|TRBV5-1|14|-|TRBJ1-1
TGCGCCAGCAGCTTGGAGGCGACAGAGACTGAAGCTTTCTTT
CASSLEATETEAFF
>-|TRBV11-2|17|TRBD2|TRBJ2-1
TGTGCCAGCAGCTTAGGCAAACTAGCGGGTATGAGGAATGAGCAGTTCTTC
CASSLGKLAGMRNEQFF
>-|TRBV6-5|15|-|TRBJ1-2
TGTGCCAGCAGTTACTCGAAACAGGCCTCCTATGGCTACACCTTC
CASSYSKQASYGYTF
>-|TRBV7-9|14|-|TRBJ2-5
TGTGCCAGCAGCTTACGATTTTACCAAGAGACCCAGTACTTC
CASSLRFYQETQYF
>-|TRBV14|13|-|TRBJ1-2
TGTGCCAGCAGCCGCGCCGCCAACTATGGCTACACCTTC
CASSRAANYGYTF
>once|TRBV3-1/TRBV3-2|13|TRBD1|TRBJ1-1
TGTGCCAGCAGCCAGTACAGGGGCACTGAAGCTTTCTTT
CASSQYRGTEAFF
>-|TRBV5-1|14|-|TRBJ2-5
TGCGCCAGCAGCTTGGGGGGGCGGTCCGAGACCCAGTACTTC
CASSLGGRSETQYF
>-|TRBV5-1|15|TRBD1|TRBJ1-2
TGCGCCAGCAGCCGCCTGAGAGGGGGCGACTATGGCTACACCTTC
CASSRLRGGDYGYTF
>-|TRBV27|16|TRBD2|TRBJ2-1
TGTGCCAGCAGTTTCGCTAGCGGGGGGCCATACAATGAGCAGTTCTTC
CASSFASGGPYNEQFF
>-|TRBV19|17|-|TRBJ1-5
TGTGCCAGTAGTATAGACGAAGGAGGAGGGGTCAATCAGCCCCAGCATTTT
CASSIDEGGGVNQPQHF
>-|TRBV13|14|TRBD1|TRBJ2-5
TGTGCCAGCAGCTTTGGTAGGGACAGGGAGACCCAGTACTTC
CASSFGRDRETQYF
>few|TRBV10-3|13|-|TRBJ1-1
TGTGCCATCAGTGAGTTTAAGCGTACTGAAGCTTTCTTT
CAISEFKRTEAFF
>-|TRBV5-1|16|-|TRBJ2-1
TGCGCCAGCAGCTTGGGCTCAGTATCTTCCTACAATGAGCAGTTCTTC
CASSLGSVSSYNEQFF
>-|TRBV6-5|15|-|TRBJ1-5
TGTGCCAGCAGTTACCAGCAGGGTGGCAATCAGCCCCAGCATTTT
CASSYQQGGNQPQHF
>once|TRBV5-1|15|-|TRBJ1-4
TGCGCCAGCAGCCTAGGACCGGGAGGGATTGAAAAACTGTTTTTT
CASSLGPGGIEKLFF
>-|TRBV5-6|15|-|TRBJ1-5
TGTGCCAGCAGCACGTCTGTCCGTAGCAATCAGCCCCAGCATTTT
CASSTSVRSNQPQHF
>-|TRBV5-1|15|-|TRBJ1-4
TGCGCCAGCAGCTTGGGACAGACAACTAATGAAAAACTGTTTTTT
CASSLGQTTNEKLFF
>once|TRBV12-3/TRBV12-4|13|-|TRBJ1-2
TGTGCCAGCAGTCCGGGGGCCAACTATGGCTACACCTTC
CASSPGANYGYTF
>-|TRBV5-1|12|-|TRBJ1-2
TGCGCCAGCAGCCTGGAAGGGGGTGGCTACACCTTC
CASSLEGGGYTF
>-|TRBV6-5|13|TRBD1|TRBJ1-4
TGTGCCAGCAAAGGGACAGGGGTCGAAAAACTGTTTTTT
CASKGTGVEKLFF